This T cell receptor (beta chain) was sequenced for a study of technical replicates of blood from four donors. TCRdb's copy holds only in-frame clones and misses some; the assay was immunoSEQ multiplex PCR. This table holds 75,000 to 85,000 clones, 80% to 90% found once. Germline V gives CDR1 SNHLY, CDR2 FYNNEI. V dropped 6 bases and J dropped 6; count of bases not matched to a gene: 6. CDR3 length equals 14 residues. This chain joins TRBV2 and TRBJ2-2; TRBD1 agrees at 8 bases. The sequencing input was PBMCs. This clonotype originated in a human donor in good health. Some clones in this sample may be carry-over from other donors' samples. The CDR3 spells CASRRQGIAGELFF. CDR3 DNA sequence: TGTGCCAGCAGACGACAGGGGATCGCCGGGGAGCTGTTTTTT.